Reported below is one T cell receptor (beta chain). Its antigen remains unidentified. V was cut by 0 bases and J by 4 bases, with 23 bases left in between. The CDR3 spans 19 residues. From germline, CDR1 is LNHNV and CDR2 YYDKDF (reference sequence). Data came from immunoSEQ multiplex PCR; TCRdb stores just in-frame clones and leaves some out. The repertoire holds 70,000 to 100,000 clones, with approximately 90% as singletons. The sample originates from a study of T cells in localized non-small cell lung cancer. Study observations and caveats: Uninvolved adjacent lung showed peak T cell clonality, exceeding tumor. Heterogeneity remains possible because sequencing was limited to only one tumor region. With higher T cell density in blood came longer overall survival. Adjacent lung was found to contain a median approximately 60 of the top 100 tumor clones.

This specimen consisted of PBMCs, obtained before any cancer treatment. The gene calls are TRBV15 and TRBJ2-3, with D perhaps TRBD2 (7 bases). The receptor was isolated from a woman aged 35 to 70 with stage II squamous cell lung carcinoma. The CDR3 sequence is CATSRDPWGGEGFADTQYF. CDR3 DNA: TGTGCCACCAGCAGAGATCCTTGGGGGGGCGAGGGTTTCGCAGATACGCAGTATTTT.